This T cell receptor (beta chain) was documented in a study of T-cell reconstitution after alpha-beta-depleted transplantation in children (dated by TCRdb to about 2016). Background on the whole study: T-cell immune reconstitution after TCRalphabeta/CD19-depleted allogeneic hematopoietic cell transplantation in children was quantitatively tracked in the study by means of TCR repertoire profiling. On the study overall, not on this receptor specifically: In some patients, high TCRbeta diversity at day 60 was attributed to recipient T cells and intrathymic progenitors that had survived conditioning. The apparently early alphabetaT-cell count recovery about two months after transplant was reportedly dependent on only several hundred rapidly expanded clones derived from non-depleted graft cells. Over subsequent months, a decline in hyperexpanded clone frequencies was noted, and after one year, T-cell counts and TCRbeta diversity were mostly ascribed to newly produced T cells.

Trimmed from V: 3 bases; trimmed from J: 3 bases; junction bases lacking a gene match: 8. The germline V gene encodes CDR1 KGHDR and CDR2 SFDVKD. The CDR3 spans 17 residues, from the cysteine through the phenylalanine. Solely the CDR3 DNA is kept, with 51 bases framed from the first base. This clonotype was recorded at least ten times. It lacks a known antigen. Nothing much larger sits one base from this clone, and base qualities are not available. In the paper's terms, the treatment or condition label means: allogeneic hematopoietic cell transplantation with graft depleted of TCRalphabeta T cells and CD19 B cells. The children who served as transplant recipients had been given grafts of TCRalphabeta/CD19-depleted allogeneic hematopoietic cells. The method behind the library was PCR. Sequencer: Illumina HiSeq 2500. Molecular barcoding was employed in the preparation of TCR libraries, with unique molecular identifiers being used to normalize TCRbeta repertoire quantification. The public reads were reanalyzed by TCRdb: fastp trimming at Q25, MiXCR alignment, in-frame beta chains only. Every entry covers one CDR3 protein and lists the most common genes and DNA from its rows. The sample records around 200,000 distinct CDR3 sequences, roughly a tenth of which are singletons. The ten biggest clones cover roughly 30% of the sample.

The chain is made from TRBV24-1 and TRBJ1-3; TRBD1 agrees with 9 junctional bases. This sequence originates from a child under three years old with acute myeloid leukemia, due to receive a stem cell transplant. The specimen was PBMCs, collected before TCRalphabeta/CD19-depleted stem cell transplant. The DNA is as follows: TGTGCCACCAGTGATCCACCACAGGGGGCTGGTGGAAACACCATATATTTT. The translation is CATSDPPQGAGGNTIYF.